The clone carrying this T cell receptor beta chain showed up just a few times. Its antigen is undetermined. This entry belongs to a study of early T cells in non-severe SARS-CoV-2 infection. Study context: Bulk RNA taken from unsorted whole blood was sequenced, leaving chains unpaired. Study-level points and caveats: Matches to VDJdb favored anti-spike CD8 responses and missed private and CD4 specificities.

V was pared by 5 bases and J by 10 bases, with 5 bases of the junction left unmatched. The CDR3 sequence is 12 residues long. Individual cDNA molecules each received unique molecular identifiers attached to them. Each CDR3 protein is one row after TCRdb ran MiXCR on the 5' RACE reads. This repertoire shows about 31,000 distinct CDR3 sequences, roughly 7.1% found once; its top ten account for 10% to 15%. This sample comprised whole blood, obtained at baseline. The TCR sequence derives from an adult who was a healthcare worker with PCR-confirmed SARS-CoV-2 infection or an uninfected control (not recorded which). The chain couples TRBV12-3 or TRBV12-4 to TRBJ2-1, with 7 bases lining up with TRBD1. CDR3 DNA: TGTGCCAGCAGTGTCGGGACAGCAGAGCAGTTCTTC. Protein product: CASSVGTAEQFF.